This T cell receptor (beta chain) was documented in a study of cytomegalovirus exposure and HLA in healthy donors. Looking at the study overall: Of the donors genotyped, approximately 410 in all, about 81% fell in the Caucasian-associated ancestry cluster. The study's findings and limits: Researchers reported in a later analysis that common viral pathogens appeared linked to several top clusters. TRBV6-2, TRBV6-3 and some other V segments were unresolvable in 87-base-pair reads.

It was with 60 Vbeta and 13 Jbeta primers that the PCR ran. The table came from immunoSEQ multiplex PCR; TCRdb's copy has only in-frame clones and leaves some out. The table has 90,000 to 150,000 clones, less than 85% seen once. As concerns this clone: Its target is unknown.

CDR3 length: 16 residues. Trimming cost V 4 bases and J 4 bases; bases outside gene matches: 8. Germline V lookup: CDR1 SGDLS, CDR2 YYNGEE. The specimen sequenced was PBMCs. This TCR came from a middle-aged woman in good health and CMV-seronegative. J is TRBJ2-3 and V is TRBV9; the match to TRBD2 covers 11 bases. The CDR3 spells CASSPRLAGYSDTQYF. CDR3 bases: TGTGCCAGCAGCCCCCGACTAGCGGGGTATTCAGATACGCAGTATTTT.